This T cell receptor beta chain emerged from a study of shared clonotypes between healthy human individuals. CDR3 size: 16 residues. The germline V gene encodes CDR1 GTSNPN and CDR2 SVGIG (reference sequence). V trimming: 4 bases; J trimming: 2 bases; junction bases outside the gene matches: 4. TCRdb's copy holds only in-frame clones and misses some; the assay was immunoSEQ multiplex PCR. In the table there are millions of clones, around 94% of which are singletons. This clone was detected only once. This sequence was found in a man between 18 and 35 years old in good health. The sequencing input was naive CD4+ T cells sorted from blood. Subset in this sample: CD45RA+ positively selected. This rearrangement joins TRBV30 to TRBJ2-1; the match to TRBD2 covers 14 bases. The DNA of the CDR3 is TGTGCCTGGATCCGACTAGCGGGAGGGACCTACAATGAGCAGTTCTTC. It yields the protein CAWIRLAGGTYNEQFF.